One and the same sample provided the 8 T cell receptor beta chains below, sequenced in a study of a mutant IDH1 vaccine in newly diagnosed glioma. What these receptors recognize is not known. Profiling relied on immunoSEQ multiplex PCR, and the TCRdb table lists in-frame clones only, not all of them. The data contain nearly 30,000 clones, roughly 87% of them singletons. Specified time point: week 5, during vaccination. The study gave 300 ug of mutant IDH1 20-mer peptide per vaccine dose, with topical imiquimod. Source: peripheral blood mononuclear cells (PBMCs), taken from a glioma patient whose treatment included an IDH1 peptide vaccine. These receptors came from a woman in her thirties or forties with glioma. Some clones in this sample may be carry-over from other donors' samples.

The J gene is TRBJ2-7, the V gene TRBV5-6; D is perhaps TRBD1 or TRBD2 (5 bases each). The CDR3 is 16 residues long. V was shortened by 0 bases and J by 2 bases, with 15 bases between the two germline ends. CDR1 is SGHDT and CDR2 is YYEEEE in the germline V gene. CDR3 residues: CASSLDRQGVPYEQYF. For the CDR3, the DNA is TGTGCCAGCAGCTTGGATCGTCAGGGAGTCCCCTACGAGCAGTACTTC.

This clone was found once. This chain's CDR3 is CASSESNGQPQHF. CDR3 nucleotide sequence: TGCGCCAGCAGTGAGTCGAACGGTCAGCCCCAGCATTTT. This sequence joins TRBV10-2 and TRBJ1-5; no clear D. The CDR3 contains 13 residues. Trimming took off 0 bases at V and 6 bases at J, with 6 bases between the two ends. Germline loops: CDR1 WSHSY, CDR2 SAAADI.

This chain uses TRBV5-4 with TRBJ2-7; 8 bases map to TRBD2. V shed 0 bases, J shed 2 bases, and the junction held 4 bases outside the gene matches. This CDR3 has 15 residues. CDR1 is SGHNT, CDR2 YYREEE, per germline (reference sequence). The CDR3 reads CASSLDSGTAYEQYF. The CDR3 DNA reads TGTGCCAGCAGCTTGGATAGCGGGACGGCCTACGAGCAGTACTTC.

This clone was observed a handful of times. The gene calls are TRBV10-3 and TRBJ1-2; D is possibly TRBD1 (6 bases). The CDR3 sequence is 16 residues long. Germline V lookup: CDR1 ENHRY, CDR2 SYGVKD. The ends were cut back, 0 bases at V and 0 bases at J, with 11 bases in the middle. Written as DNA, the CDR3 is TGTGCCATCAGTGAGTCGAGTAGGACAGCTAACTATGGCTACACCTTC. Translating gives CAISESSRTANYGYTF.

J is TRBJ1-5 and V is TRBV19, with D hard to call. Looked up from germline, CDR1 is LNHDA and CDR2 is SQIVND (reference sequence). The CDR3 is made up of 13 amino acids. Between the trimmed V and J ends, which lost 7 bases and 0 bases, there was a span of 7 bases. The chain's CDR3 is CASTPNSNQPQHF. CDR3 bases: TGTGCCAGTACCCCGAATAGCAATCAGCCCCAGCATTTT.

The V and J genes are TRBV5-4 and TRBJ2-1; D gene unclear. Germline loops: CDR1 SGHNT, CDR2 YYREEE (reference sequence). The CDR3 runs 14 residues. Trimming pared 1 base from V and 6 bases from J, leaving 11 bases between. The CDR3 coding sequence is TGTGCCAGCAGCTTGAGCGCCGGCATCAATGAGCAGTTCTTC. It is translated as CASSLSAGINEQFF.

This clone was observed once. The genes are TRBV5-6 and TRBJ2-5; 7 bases are a match to TRBD2. There are 15 residues in the CDR3. V was pared by 4 bases and J by 5 bases, with 11 bases of the junction left unmatched. The germline V gene encodes CDR1 SGHDT and CDR2 YYEEEE. Written as DNA, the CDR3 is TGTGCCAGCAGCGCCTCGAGGACTAGAATTGAGACCCAGTACTTC. Translating gives CASSASRTRIETQYF.

The chain recombines TRBV19 with TRBJ2-5; TRBD1 aligns across 10 bases. The germline V gene has CDR1 LNHDA and CDR2 SQIVND (reference sequence). V lost 5 bases, J lost 4 bases, and 4 bases stayed unmatched. The CDR3 extends over 14 amino acids. CDR3 sequence reads: CASSAGQGVETQYF. The DNA for the CDR3 is TGTGCCAGTAGTGCTGGACAGGGGGTAGAGACCCAGTACTTC.